Detailed here is one TCR beta chain. Its antigen is not known. In the same sample, other DNA sequences code for this CDR3. V lost 4 bases to trimming and J lost 0 bases; unmatched junction nucleotides: 3. Germline lookup yields CDR1 SGHRS and CDR2 YFSETQ. The CDR3 covers 15 residues. The sample is drawn from a study of cytomegalovirus exposure and HLA in healthy donors. The study's findings and limits: TCR beta chains numbering under 200 were designated cytomegalovirus-associated. Among donors in an Asian-associated ancestry cluster, a later analysis reportedly found fewer N-insertions than the roughly 670-donor mean.

In the PCR, 60 Vbeta and 13 Jbeta primers were used. Profiling relied on immunoSEQ multiplex PCR, and the TCRdb table lists in-frame clones only, not all of them. The sample has 150,000 to 200,000 clones, about 70% seen once. Material for sequencing was PBMCs. This chain links TRBV5-1 with TRBJ1-4; 7 nucleotides agree with TRBD1. This TCR was sampled from a woman in her twenties or thirties in good health and CMV-seronegative. CDR3 in DNA: TGCGCCAGCAGCCCAGGGGGTTCAACTAATGAAAAACTGTTTTTT. This gives the protein CASSPGGSTNEKLFF.